This T cell receptor (beta chain) was sequenced during a study of shared clonotypes between healthy human individuals. The overall study: In total, the donors were a couple of women and a few men aged 18 to 49. Three plates were used per donor for CD4 naive, three for CD4 memory, two for CD8 naive and one for CD8 memory.

This clone was picked up a small number of times. Its antigen is unidentified. TCRdb's table, derived via immunoSEQ multiplex PCR, lists solely in-frame clones and lacks some. The sample includes about 2,500,000 clones, 90% to 95% of them seen just once. Germline CDR1 KGHSH, CDR2 LQKENI. This CDR3 has 15 residues. V lost 3 bases and J 1 base, leaving 12 bases between the germline ends. General study results and limits: Some naive CD4 clonotypes, 4.5% to 5.5%, turned up in common across a handful of donors. In contrast to clonotypes shared by all four donors, non-shared clonotypes had lower generation probabilities.

The sequencing input was naive CD4+ T cells sorted from blood. Subset specified: CD45RA+ positively selected. The rearrangement uses TRBV18 and TRBJ1-1, with D unresolved. The sequence was collected from a man aged 18 to 30 in good health. CDR3 sequence: CASSPQVSWNTEAFF. The CDR3 DNA reads TGTGCCAGCTCACCCCAAGTATCATGGAACACTGAAGCTTTCTTT.